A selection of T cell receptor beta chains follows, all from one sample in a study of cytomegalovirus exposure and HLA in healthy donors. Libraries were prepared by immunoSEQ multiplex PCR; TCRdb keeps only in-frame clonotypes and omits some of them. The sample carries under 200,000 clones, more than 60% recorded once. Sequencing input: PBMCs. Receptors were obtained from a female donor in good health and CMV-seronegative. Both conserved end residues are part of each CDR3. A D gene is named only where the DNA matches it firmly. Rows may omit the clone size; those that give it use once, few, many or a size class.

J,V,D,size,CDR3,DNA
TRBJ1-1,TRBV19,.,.,CASSAGWGTEAFF,TGTGCCAGTAGTGCAGGGTGGGGCACTGAAGCTTTCTTT
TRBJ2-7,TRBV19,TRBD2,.,CASSIGGGNYEQYF,TGTGCCAGTAGTATAGGCGGGGGGAACTACGAGCAGTACTTC
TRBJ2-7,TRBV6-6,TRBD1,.,CASSQPSTGGWYEQYF,TGTGCCAGCAGTCAACCTTCGACAGGGGGTTGGTACGAGCAGTACTTC
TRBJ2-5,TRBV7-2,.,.,CASSLNMKGPQETQYF,TGTGCCAGCAGCTTAAATATGAAGGGGCCCCAGGAGACCCAGTACTTC
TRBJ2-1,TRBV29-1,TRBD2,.,CSVVSGGVIDEQFF,TGCAGCGTGGTTAGCGGGGGGGTTATCGATGAGCAGTTCTTC
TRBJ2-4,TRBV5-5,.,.,CASSLQVAKNIQYF,TGTGCCAGCAGCCTTCAGGTAGCCAAAAACATTCAGTACTTC
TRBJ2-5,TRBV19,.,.,CASSIGEGDPETQYF,TGTGCCAGTAGTATAGGCGAGGGGGACCCAGAGACCCAGTACTTC
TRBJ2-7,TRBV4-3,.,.,CASSQVYDRSSYEQYF,TGCGCCAGCAGCCAAGTTTACGACAGGTCCTCCTACGAGCAGTACTTC
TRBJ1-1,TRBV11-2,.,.,CASSLVLAGGNTEAFF,TGTGCCAGCAGCTTAGTTTTGGCGGGGGGGAACACTGAAGCTTTCTTT
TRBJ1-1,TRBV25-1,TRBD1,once,CASSETGALLAEAFF,TGTGCCAGCAGTGAAACAGGGGCCCTCCTCGCTGAAGCTTTCTTT
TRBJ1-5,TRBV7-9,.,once,CASSLQSQPQHF,TGTGCCAGCAGCTTACAGTCTCAGCCCCAGCATTTT
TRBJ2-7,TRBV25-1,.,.,CASSEYGEGGEQYF,TGTGCCAGCAGTGAATATGGTGAGGGCGGCGAGCAGTACTTC
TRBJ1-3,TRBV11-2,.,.,CASSSDRSGGNTIYF,TGTGCCAGCAGCTCGGACCGGTCGGGAGGAAACACCATATATTTT
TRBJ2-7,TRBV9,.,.,CASSVGGGTYEQYF,TGTGCCAGCAGCGTAGGGGGCGGGACCTACGAGCAGTACTTC